These 24 T cell receptor beta chains share one sample of origin, sequenced in a study of T cell responses to AZD1222 COVID-19 vaccine. The assay was immunoSEQ multiplex PCR, and TCRdb's table has in-frame clones only and misses some. The repertoire holds about 140,000 clones, around nine tenths seen once, with about 3.5% in the top ten. Sequencing used peripheral blood, obtained on day 0 of AZD1222 vaccination. The receptors stem from an adult in good health.

The rearrangement uses TRBV19 and TRBJ2-5; 9 bases are a match to TRBD1. V trimming: 4 bases; J trimming: 5 bases; junction bases outside the gene matches: 11. The CDR3 contains 16 residues. Per the germline V gene, CDR1 is LNHDA and CDR2 is SQIVND (reference sequence). DNA of the CDR3: TGTGCCAGTAGTACAATACAGGGGGCTGGTTCGGAGACCCAGTACTTC. Protein: CASSTIQGAGSETQYF.

The chain couples TRBV5-1 to TRBJ2-7, with TRBD1 matching 7 bases. The junction had 11 bases not matched to a gene; V was cut back by 7 bases and J by 4 bases. Germline CDR1 reads SGHRS; CDR2 reads YFSETQ. CDR3 size: 14 residues. CDR3 nucleotide sequence: TGCGCCAGCTCCCCAGGGGCAGGGGGATACGAGCAGTACTTC. Translation: CASSPGAGGYEQYF.

The rearrangement uses TRBV3-1 (or the pseudogene TRBV3-2) and TRBJ2-5; possible D gene TRBD2, 6 bases. CDR1 is LGHDT, CDR2 YNNKEL, per germline (reference sequence). The V end was cut by 3 bases, the J end by 8 bases, with 19 bases between. The CDR3 sequence is 15 residues long. Written as DNA, the CDR3 is TGTGCCAGCAGCCAGCCCCCCGGGAGAAGCAGAACCCAGTACTTC. It translates to CASSQPPGRSRTQYF.

The chain recombines TRBV14 with TRBJ1-1; 7 bases are shared with TRBD1. Germline trimming cut 3 bases from V and 0 bases from J; bases unmatched to any gene: 7. The CDR3 spans 16 residues. Germline V gene sequence: CDR1 SGHDN, CDR2 FVKESK. The CDR3 loop is CASSHRQGVMNTEAFF. CDR3 coding DNA: TGTGCCAGCAGCCACAGACAGGGAGTCATGAACACTGAAGCTTTCTTT. The full variable domain, rest sourced from reference TRBV14 and TRBJ1-1, is EAGVTQFPSHSVIEKGQTVTLRCDPISGHDNLYWYRRVMGKEIKFLLHFVKESKQDESGMPNNRFLAERTGGTYSTLKVQPAELEDSGVYFCASSHRQGVMNTEAFFGQGTRLTVV.

V usage is TRBV29-1 and J usage is TRBJ2-5; possible D gene TRBD1, 6 bases. The CDR3 spans 12 residues. Trimming shortened V by 7 bases and J by 5 bases, and 14 bases separated the two germline ends. The germline gives CDR1 SQVTM, CDR2 ANQGSEA. CDR3 coding DNA: TGCAGCGCCATGACAGGAATGGAGACCCAGTACTTC. As protein: CSAMTGMETQYF.

This clone appeared once. The chain carries TRBV28 and TRBJ2-1; 11 positions match TRBD2. CDR3 length equals 16 residues. The germline V gene encodes CDR1 MDHEN and CDR2 SYDVKM. The V and J ends lost 6 bases and 9 bases, in that order; junction bases with no gene match: 13. CDR3 sequence: CASRSLTSGSLGEQFF. The CDR3 DNA follows: TGTGCCAGCAGGAGCCTAACTAGCGGGAGTTTGGGTGAGCAGTTCTTC.

The chain joins TRBV29-1 to TRBJ1-2; no firm D call. From germline, CDR1 is SQVTM and CDR2 ANQGSEA. The V end lost 7 bases, the J end lost 4 bases, and 13 bases lay between the germline ends. This CDR3 is built from 12 residues. The chain's CDR3 is CSAGGPIYGYTF. The CDR3 nucleotides read TGCAGCGCCGGAGGGCCTATCTATGGCTACACCTTC.

J is TRBJ2-5 and V is TRBV7-8; perhaps TRBD2 as D (5 bases). Deletions cut 3 bases from V and 5 bases from J, with 16 bases between. The CDR3 sequence is 15 residues long. Per the germline V gene, CDR1 is SGHVS and CDR2 is FQNEAQ. CDR3: CASSFYSEGMETQYF. The CDR3 DNA sequence: TGTGCCAGCAGCTTTTACAGTGAGGGCATGGAGACCCAGTACTTC.

The chain uses TRBV19 and TRBJ2-1; D is ambiguous. Germline V gene data show CDR1 as LNHDA and CDR2 as SQIVND (reference sequence). The CDR3 extends over 12 amino acids. V was shortened by 3 bases and J by 8 bases, with 8 bases between the two germline ends. The CDR3 reads CASSMAVHEQFF. In DNA, the CDR3 is TGTGCCAGTAGTATGGCCGTCCATGAGCAGTTCTTC.

The chain combines TRBV5-4 with TRBJ2-7; 10 bases fit TRBD2. CDR3 size: 15 residues. Losses at the gene ends were 4 bases for V and 2 bases for J; bases not matched to a gene: 6. Germline V gives CDR1 SGHNT, CDR2 YYREEE (reference sequence). The CDR3 loop reads CASSDGLADTYEQYF. The CDR3 DNA reads TGTGCCAGCAGCGACGGACTAGCGGATACCTACGAGCAGTACTTC.

Points on this clone: Additional DNA sequences in this sample encode the identical CDR3. The J gene is TRBJ1-1, the V gene TRBV5-6, with D hard to call. Trimming removed 2 bases from V and 1 base from J, with 6 bases in between. The CDR3 extends over 13 amino acids. CDR1 and CDR2 (germline): SGHDT, YYEEEE. CDR3 protein: CASSLGRNTEAFF. As DNA, the CDR3 is TGTGCCAGCAGCTTAGGCAGGAACACTGAAGCTTTCTTT.

This chain links TRBV19 with TRBJ2-3; possible D gene TRBD2, 5 bases. The length of the CDR3 is 16 residues. Germline CDR1 and CDR2: LNHDA and SQIVND (reference sequence). V lost 3 bases, J lost 2 bases, and 15 bases lay in between. The CDR3 reads CASSIRGPTLTDTQYF. CDR3 nucleotide sequence: TGTGCCAGTAGTATCAGAGGGCCTACACTCACAGATACGCAGTATTTT. The full variable domain, its missing parts supplied by reference TRBV19 and TRBJ2-3, is DGGITQSPKYLFRKEGQNVTLSCEQNLNHDAMYWYRQDPGQGLRLIYYSQIVNDFQKGDIAEGYSVSREKKESFPLTVTSAQKNPTAFYLCASSIRGPTLTDTQYFGPGTRLTVL.

This chain connects TRBV30 to TRBJ2-2; D gene ambiguous. Germline CDR1 is GTSNPN and CDR2 is SVGIG (reference sequence). The CDR3 consists of 14 residues. The V gene lost 2 bases and the J gene lost 7 bases, with 14 bases spanning the gap. The CDR3 region has the DNA TGTGCCTGGAGTCCCCTGTCTCCGGGCGGGGAGCTGTTTTTT. Its translation: CAWSPLSPGGELFF.

This chain connects TRBV11-1 to TRBJ1-1; D unresolved. The germline gives CDR1 SGHAT, CDR2 FQDESV (reference sequence). Between the trimmed V and J ends, which lost 0 bases and 0 bases, there was a span of 5 bases. This CDR3 spans 14 amino acids. The CDR3 region is CASSLAEVNTEAFF. The CDR3, as DNA: TGTGCCAGCAGCTTAGCAGAGGTGAACACTGAAGCTTTCTTT.

The CDR3 loop is CASSLGLRAYEQYF. DNA for the CDR3: TGCGCCAGCAGCCTGGGACTTCGTGCCTACGAGCAGTACTTC. The chain combines TRBV4-3 with TRBJ2-7; tentative D call: TRBD2 (6 bases). Germline CDR1 and CDR2: LGHNA and YSLEER. CDR3 length: 14 amino acids. The germline V and J ends were trimmed by 4 bases and 2 bases, with 12 bases remaining between them.

This rearrangement joins TRBV19 to TRBJ1-2, with a possible D match to TRBD1 (5 bases). Germline lookup yields CDR1 LNHDA and CDR2 SQIVND (reference sequence). V dropped 6 bases and J dropped 0 bases, with 20 bases sitting between them. The CDR3 has 17 amino acids. The CDR3, as DNA: TGTGCCAGTAGAGACCCCAGGGACCCAACCACTAACTATGGCTACACCTTC. It yields the protein CASRDPRDPTTNYGYTF.

The chain is built from TRBV19 and TRBJ2-1; D unclear. V lost 8 bases, J lost 3 bases, and 5 bases lay in between. Germline V gene data show CDR1 as LNHDA and CDR2 as SQIVND (reference sequence). The CDR3 has 11 residues. The CDR3 sequence: CASGSYNEQFF. The CDR3 DNA is TGTGCCAGTGGAAGCTACAATGAGCAGTTCTTC.

This clone was seen a few times. The J gene is TRBJ2-2, the V gene TRBV6-2 or TRBV6-3; D gene unclear. CDR1 and CDR2 from the germline V gene are MNHEY and SVGEGT. This CDR3 has 14 residues. The germline V and J ends were trimmed by 2 bases and 4 bases, with 8 bases remaining between them. In DNA form, the CDR3 reads TGTGCCAGCAGTTACGTCCTCGGCACCGGGGAGCTGTTTTTT. Amino acid sequence: CASSYVLGTGELFF.

The chain uses TRBV3-1 (or the pseudogene TRBV3-2) and TRBJ2-2; 11 bases are shared with TRBD2. V shed 4 bases, J shed 2 bases, and the junction held 3 bases outside the gene matches. CDR1 and CDR2 (germline): LGHDT, YNNKEL (reference sequence). The CDR3 runs 16 residues. The CDR3 is CASSLGTSGNTGELFF. In DNA form, the CDR3 reads TGTGCCAGCAGCCTCGGGACTAGCGGTAACACCGGGGAGCTGTTTTTT.

V and J are TRBV7-9 and TRBJ1-4; weak D call: TRBD1 (6 bases). V was clipped by 2 bases and J by 0 bases, with 13 bases between them. The germline CDR1 and CDR2 sequences are SEHNR and FQNEAQ (reference sequence). The CDR3 sequence is 17 residues long. CDR3 bases: TGTGCCAGCAGCTTACTGGGCCAGGGGCCAACTAATGAAAAACTGTTTTTT. This sequence encodes CASSLLGQGPTNEKLFF.

The rearrangement links TRBV7-9 to TRBJ1-3; D may be TRBD1 (6 bases). CDR1 and CDR2 (germline): SEHNR, FQNEAQ (reference sequence). The ends were cut back, 1 base at V and 3 bases at J, with 7 bases in the middle. This CDR3 comprises 14 residues. The CDR3 loop is CASSLGTDGNTIYF. For the CDR3, the DNA is TGTGCCAGCAGCTTAGGGACAGATGGAAACACCATATATTTT. The complete variable domain, with remaining parts taken from reference TRBV7-9 and TRBJ1-3, reads DTGVSQNPRHKITKRGQNVTFRCDPISEHNRLYWYRQTLGQGPEFLTYFQNEAQLEKSRLLSDRFSAERPKGSFSTLEIQRTEQGDSAMYLCASSLGTDGNTIYFGEGSWLTVV.

This chain links TRBV3-1 (or the pseudogene TRBV3-2) with TRBJ1-3, with unresolved D. Germline-derived CDR1 and CDR2 are LGHDT and YNNKEL (reference sequence). The CDR3 totals 15 residues. V dropped 2 bases and J dropped 4 bases, with 12 bases sitting between them. The DNA for the CDR3 is TGTGCCAGCAGCCAATCCCGAGGACCCGGAAACACCATATATTTT. It translates to CASSQSRGPGNTIYF.

This chain links TRBV30 with TRBJ1-1, with D hard to call. Trimming pared 4 bases from V and 11 bases from J, leaving 8 bases between. Germline CDR1 reads GTSNPN; CDR2 reads SVGIG (reference sequence). The CDR3 totals 9 residues. CDR3 loop: CAWTPRAFF. DNA of the CDR3: TGTGCCTGGACCCCCCGGGCTTTCTTT.

The chain uses TRBV5-8 and TRBJ1-2; D is ambiguous. Trimming shortened V by 0 bases and J by 3 bases, and 12 bases separated the two germline ends. This CDR3 is built from 15 residues. Per the germline V gene, CDR1 is SGHTS and CDR2 is YDEGEE. The CDR3 sequence: CASSLGVRLDYGYTF. CDR3 DNA sequence: TGTGCCAGCAGCTTGGGGGTCAGACTAGACTATGGCTACACCTTC. Together with reference TRBV5-8 and TRBJ1-2, the CDR3 gives the full variable domain: EAGVTQSPTHLIKTRGQQATLRCSPISGHTSVYWYQQALGLGLQFLLWYDEGEERNRGNFPPRFSGRQFPNYSSELNVNALELEDSALYLCASSLGVRLDYGYTFGSGTRLTVV.